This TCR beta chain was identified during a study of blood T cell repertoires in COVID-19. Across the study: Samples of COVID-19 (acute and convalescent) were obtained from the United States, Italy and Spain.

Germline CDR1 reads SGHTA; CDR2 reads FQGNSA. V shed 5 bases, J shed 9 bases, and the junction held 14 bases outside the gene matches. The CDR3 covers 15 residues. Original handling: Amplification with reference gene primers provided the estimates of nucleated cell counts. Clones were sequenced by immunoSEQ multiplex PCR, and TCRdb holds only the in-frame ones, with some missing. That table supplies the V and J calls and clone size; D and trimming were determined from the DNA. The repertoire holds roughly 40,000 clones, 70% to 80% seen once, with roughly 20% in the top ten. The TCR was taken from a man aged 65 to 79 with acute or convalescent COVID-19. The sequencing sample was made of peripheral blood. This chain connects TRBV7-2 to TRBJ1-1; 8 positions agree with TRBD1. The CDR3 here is CASSPTATGARKAFF. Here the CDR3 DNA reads TGTGCCAGCAGCCCGACCGCGACAGGGGCCAGGAAAGCTTTCTTT.